Listed below are T cell receptor beta chains from one sample, sequenced in a study of human T cells and chemical hapten exposure. TCRdb recomputed calls from the RACE reads with MiXCR, one row per CDR3 protein. The sample consists of 180,000 or so distinct CDR3 sequences, approximately 15% of them appearing once. This specimen consisted of whole blood, obtained in connection with sensitization to the hapten diphenylcyclopropenone (DPC). The origin of the receptors is a woman aged 30 to 39 with alopecia areata. Some clones in this sample may be carry-over from other donors' samples. CDR3s include the opening cysteine and the closing phenylalanine or tryptophan.

>TRBJ1-3|TRBV28
CASSGNTIYF
>TRBJ1-2|TRBV7-8
CASSPIPGQGADYGYTF
>TRBJ2-5|TRBV20-1
CSLRDSLQETQYF
>TRBJ2-5|TRBV29-1
CSVSQGLQETQYF
>TRBJ1-4|TRBV28
CANRRGRSSGKLFF
>TRBJ1-5|TRBV7-8
CASSLGGTGGTQPQHF
>TRBJ2-5|TRBV7-3
CASSLGIGETQYF
>TRBJ2-3|TRBV4-2
CASSQTSGGAPEDTQYF
>TRBJ2-1|TRBV7-9
CASSLASEWTPGEQFF
>TRBJ1-2|TRBV4-3
CASTPGQGANYGYTF